This TCR beta chain is from a study of cytomegalovirus exposure and HLA in healthy donors. The study's findings and limits: The CMV antigen specificity of a few CMV-associated chains was confirmed through in vitro analysis. The classifier, whose performance was assessed in both the original and validation cohorts, reportedly diagnosed cytomegalovirus status with high specificity and sensitivity.

Germline CDR1 is SGHRS and CDR2 is YFSETQ. The CDR3 covers 15 residues. Unmatched junction bases numbered 3, after V lost 2 bases and J lost 3 bases. On this clone itself: Antigen: not known.

Donors likely had unrecorded immune exposures despite being nominally healthy when sampled. Amplification used 60 Vbeta primers and 13 Jbeta primers. Sequencing used immunoSEQ multiplex PCR; TCRdb keeps in-frame clones, though not all of them. The table has about 220,000 clones, about 75% seen once. The genes are TRBV5-1 and TRBJ2-1; 9 positions agree with TRBD2. The TCR sequence derives from a male donor in good health and CMV-seronegative. The sequenced sample was PBMCs. CDR3 protein: CASSLAGGIYNEQFF. The CDR3 DNA sequence: TGCGCCAGCAGCTTAGCGGGGGGAATCTACAATGAGCAGTTCTTC.